The clone carrying this T cell receptor (beta chain) was counted once. Its target is not known. This record comes from a study of cytomegalovirus exposure and HLA in healthy donors. Study findings and constraints: Clusters of TCRs from the first cohort tended to co-occur in the 90 to 150 validation repertoires (as a later analysis found).

Sequenced by immunoSEQ multiplex PCR; TCRdb stores in-frame clones only, minus some. The profile shows 250,000 to 350,000 clones, approximately 88% of them singletons. This CDR3 comprises 14 residues. Germline CDR1 reads MNHNS; CDR2 reads SASEGT. With V trimmed by 3 bases and J by 3 bases, 5 bases remained unmatched. The TCR was taken from a man aged 25-40 years in good health and CMV-seronegative. The chain recombines TRBV6-1 with TRBJ2-7; the match to TRBD1 covers 7 bases. Sample: PBMCs. CDR3: CASSEAGTVYEQYF. The CDR3 DNA is TGTGCCAGCAGTGAGGCCGGGACAGTCTACGAGCAGTACTTC.